These 24 T cell receptor beta chains share one sample of origin, sequenced in a study of CD8 T cells in Susac syndrome. Random hexamers were used to reverse transcribe an amount of about 0.45 to 1 ug RNA. TCRdb independently ran MiXCR on the immunoSEQ multiplex PCR reads; one entry per CDR3 protein. The sample lists 110,000 or so distinct CDR3 sequences, about 92% occurring once. Source material: CD4+ T cells from PBMCs. These receptors all come from a human donor with multiple sclerosis.

The V call is TRBV30, the J call TRBJ1-2; possibly TRBD1 for D (5 bases). The length of the CDR3 is 14 residues. Germline assignment: CDR1 GTSNPN and CDR2 SVGIG (reference sequence). Trimming took 4 bases from V and 0 from J, leaving 12 bases between them. CDR3 DNA: TGTGCCTGGACAAGGGGTCATTCTAACTATGGCTACACCTTC. This codes for CAWTRGHSNYGYTF.

The chain employs TRBV29-1 and TRBJ1-2; D is undetermined. Trimming took 8 bases from V and 6 from J, leaving 16 bases between them. In germline, CDR1 is SQVTM, CDR2 ANQGSEA. This CDR3 comprises 12 residues. In DNA form, the CDR3 reads TGCAGCTCGTACACGGGTGAGGATGGCTACACCTTC. Translating it yields CSSYTGEDGYTF. Based on the CDR3 plus reference TRBV29-1 and TRBJ1-2, the full variable domain is SAVISQKPSRDICQRGTSLTIQCQVDSQVTMMFWYRQQPGQSLTLIATANQGSEATYESGFVIDKFPISRPNLTFSTLTVSNMSPEDSSIYLCSSYTGEDGYTFGSGTRLTVV.

V is TRBV7-6 and J is TRBJ1-5; D is unresolved. Germline V CDR1 and CDR2: SGHVS, FNYEAQ. V lost 5 bases and J lost 9, with 14 bases in between. The CDR3 has 13 residues. CDR3 amino acids: CASSGSVRMPQHF. Written as DNA, the CDR3 is TGTGCCAGCAGCGGGTCAGTTAGGATGCCCCAGCATTTT.

The CDR3 coding sequence is TGTGCCACCAGCAGAGATTCATATGGCACATCCTACGAGCAGTACTTC. Its translation: CATSRDSYGTSYEQYF. This chain joins TRBV15 and TRBJ2-7; D is unclear. CDR3 length equals 16 residues. Trimming pared 0 bases from V and 1 base from J, leaving 13 bases between. Per germline, CDR1 LNHNV and CDR2 YYDKDF (reference sequence).

V and J are TRBV7-9 and TRBJ1-3, with 9 bases aligning to TRBD1. There are 15 residues in the CDR3. CDR1 and CDR2 from the germline V gene are SEHNR and FQNEAQ (reference sequence). With V trimmed by 5 bases and J by 7 bases, 9 bases remained unmatched. The CDR3 loop is CASSGGTGPRNTIYF. The CDR3, as DNA: TGTGCCAGCAGCGGAGGGACAGGGCCGAGGAACACCATATATTTT.

This clonotype was detected only once. The rearrangement uses TRBV2 and TRBJ1-3; no reliable D call. Looked up from germline, CDR1 is SNHLY and CDR2 is FYNNEI. Trimming removed 6 bases from V and 1 base from J, with 7 bases in between. The CDR3 spans 13 residues. CDR3 in DNA: TGTGCCAGCAGCGTGGGATCTGGAAACACCATATATTTT. Its translation: CASSVGSGNTIYF.

Only one count was recorded for this clonotype. The V and J genes are TRBV7-9 and TRBJ2-2, with a weak D call TRBD1 (6 bases). Trimming stripped 6 bases from V and 4 bases from J, with 15 bases between. The V gene's germline CDR1 is SEHNR and CDR2 FQNEAQ (reference sequence). The CDR3 sequence is 15 residues long. Here the CDR3 DNA reads TGTGCCAGCAGTCATCACAGGGTGACCACCGGGGAGCTGTTTTTT. Protein: CASSHHRVTTGELFF.

The chain has TRBV10-3 and TRBJ2-1; 9 nucleotides match TRBD1. This CDR3 is built from 15 residues. Trimming took 4 bases from V and 0 from J; bases not matched to a gene: 1. Germline V gene lookup returns CDR1 ENHRY and CDR2 SYGVKD. CDR3 region: CAISAGQGSYNEQFF. The CDR3 DNA reads as TGTGCCATCAGTGCGGGACAGGGCTCCTACAATGAGCAGTTCTTC.

The rearrangement uses TRBV6-1 and TRBJ1-2; TRBD1 agrees at 7 bases. The germline CDR1 and CDR2 sequences are MNHNS and SASEGT. CDR3 size: 15 residues. V lost 6 bases, J lost 4 bases, and 11 bases stayed unmatched. In DNA form, the CDR3 reads TGTGCCAGCAGCGTAAAGGGGGCGCGAGGCTATGGCTACACCTTC. Translating it yields CASSVKGARGYGYTF.

This sequence joins TRBV2 and TRBJ2-5; 7 bases line up with TRBD1. Unmatched junction bases numbered 9, after V lost 6 bases and J lost 5 bases. The CDR3 consists of 14 residues. Germline-derived CDR1 and CDR2 are SNHLY and FYNNEI. This CDR3 reads CASRRNTGEETQYF. For the CDR3, the DNA is TGTGCCAGCAGAAGAAATACAGGGGAGGAGACCCAGTACTTC.

The chain employs TRBV5-1 and TRBJ1-2, with 8 positions matching TRBD1. CDR1 and CDR2 from the germline V gene are SGHRS and YFSETQ. J gave up 7 bases and V 4 bases, and 12 bases lay outside the gene matches. This CDR3 is built from 15 residues. The CDR3 DNA reads as TGCGCCAGCAGCGACCGGACAGGGAGGCACATTGGCTACACCTTC. Its protein product is CASSDRTGRHIGYTF.

The gene calls are TRBV14 and TRBJ2-1, with D perhaps matching TRBD2 (6 bases). CDR3 length: 12 amino acids. Germline loops: CDR1 SGHDN, CDR2 FVKESK. V was trimmed by 8 bases and J by 5 bases, leaving 10 bases between them. CDR3 sequence reads: CASGSGHNEQFF. CDR3 nucleotide sequence: TGTGCCAGCGGTAGCGGCCACAATGAGCAGTTCTTC.

The chain links TRBV7-8 to TRBJ2-5; 9 nucleotides align to TRBD2. Germline trimming cut 2 bases from V and 7 bases from J; bases unmatched to any gene: 14. The CDR3 is 17 residues long. Germline lookup yields CDR1 SGHVS and CDR2 FQNEAQ. The CDR3, as DNA: TGTGCCAGCAGCTTACTTGGCGCGGGGGGGGCTTTGGGGACCCAGTACTTC. It translates to CASSLLGAGGALGTQYF.

V usage is TRBV5-4 and J usage is TRBJ2-7; 7 positions match TRBD2. Trimming at V came to 4 bases and at J to 3 bases, leaving 16 bases not matched to a gene. The CDR3 totals 17 residues. From germline, CDR1 is SGHNT and CDR2 YYREEE (reference sequence). The CDR3 is CASSDYFVGGDHYEQYF. Here the CDR3 DNA reads TGTGCCAGCAGCGACTACTTCGTGGGGGGGGACCACTACGAGCAGTACTTC.

V is TRBV12-3 or TRBV12-4 and J is TRBJ2-3, with 8 bases aligning to TRBD1. J was trimmed by 9 bases and V by 6 bases; bases with no gene match: 8. The CDR3 covers 13 residues. The CDR3 nucleotides read TGTGCCAGCAGCCGCGACAGGGGCAGCACGCAGTATTTT. Translated: CASSRDRGSTQYF.

A remark on this clonotype: The junction departs from the called germline gene at one end, perhaps through a read error. The V gene is TRBV29-1, the J gene TRBJ2-5; D is possibly TRBD2 (6 bases). This CDR3 spans 11 amino acids. Germline V gene data show CDR1 as SQVTM and CDR2 as ANQGSEA. CDR3 amino acids: CSVEAGTLSHF. DNA for the CDR3: TGCAGCGTTGAGGCGGGGACCCTCTCTCACTTC.

This clonotype was found once. J is TRBJ2-5 and V is TRBV3-1; D may be TRBD1 (6 bases). This CDR3 contains 13 residues. The ends were cut back, 4 bases at V and 7 bases at J, with 13 bases in the middle. The germline CDR1 and CDR2 sequences are LGHDT and YNNKEL (reference sequence). The CDR3 DNA sequence: TGTGCCAGCAGCCGGAACAGGGTGGGGACCCAGTACTTC. It codes for CASSRNRVGTQYF.

The chain is built from TRBV12-3 or TRBV12-4 and TRBJ1-5, with a tentative D call TRBD1 (5 bases). This CDR3 contains 15 residues. Trimming took 7 bases from V and 0 from J, leaving 13 bases between them. CDR3 sequence (DNA): TGTGCCAGCACGTACGCGGGGGTTAGCAATCAGCCCCAGCATTTT. Its protein product is CASTYAGVSNQPQHF.

The J gene is TRBJ2-3, the V gene TRBV20-1, with a possible D match to TRBD2 (6 bases). The V end was cut by 2 bases, the J end by 3 bases, with 12 bases between. CDR3 length: 14 amino acids. Looked up from germline, CDR1 is DFQATT and CDR2 is SNEGSKA (reference sequence). CDR3 sequence reads: CSARLGEATDTQYF. CDR3 in DNA: TGCAGTGCTAGACTCGGGGAGGCGACAGATACGCAGTATTTT.

The chain uses TRBV6-1 and TRBJ2-7; 12 nucleotides align to TRBD1. Germline V gene sequence: CDR1 MNHNS, CDR2 SASEGT. The CDR3 runs to 14 residues. V was pared by 3 bases and J by 6 bases, with 3 bases of the junction left unmatched. This CDR3 is CASSEGDRGPEQYF. As DNA, the CDR3 is TGTGCCAGCAGTGAGGGGGACAGGGGGCCCGAGCAGTACTTC.

The chain carries TRBV7-9 and TRBJ1-3, with D unclear. CDR3 length equals 12 residues. Trimming cost V 4 bases and J 8 bases, with 9 bases left between them. The germline gives CDR1 SEHNR, CDR2 FQNEAQ (reference sequence). Here the CDR3 DNA reads TGTGCCAGCAGCTCAGGTGCAGACACCATATATTTT. It encodes CASSSGADTIYF.

The rearrangement uses TRBV29-1 and TRBJ1-5; D possibly corresponds to TRBD1 (6 bases). The CDR3 is 13 amino acids. Trimming took off 7 bases at V and 7 bases at J, with 17 bases between the two ends. The germline CDR1 and CDR2 sequences are SQVTM and ANQGSEA. CDR3 DNA sequence: TGCAGCGCCATTCAGGGCCAGGGGCAGCCCCAGCATTTT. This encodes CSAIQGQGQPQHF.

The J gene is TRBJ2-1, the V gene TRBV4-3; D ambiguous. Trimming removed 2 bases from V and 1 base from J, with 6 bases in between. This CDR3 contains 14 residues. The germline gives CDR1 LGHNA, CDR2 YSLEER. CDR3 nucleotide sequence: TGCGCCAGCAGCCAAACCCTTTCCTACAATGAGCAGTTCTTC. It yields the protein CASSQTLSYNEQFF.

This chain's CDR3 is CASSHGERLGRDTQYF. The CDR3 DNA sequence: TGTGCCAGCAGCCACGGAGAGAGACTAGGTAGAGATACGCAGTATTTT. This chain uses TRBV4-2 with TRBJ2-3; weak D call: TRBD2 (6 bases). CDR3 length: 16 amino acids. Germline V gene data show CDR1 as LGHNA and CDR2 as YNFKEQ. Trimming removed 3 bases from V and 5 bases from J, with 18 bases in between.